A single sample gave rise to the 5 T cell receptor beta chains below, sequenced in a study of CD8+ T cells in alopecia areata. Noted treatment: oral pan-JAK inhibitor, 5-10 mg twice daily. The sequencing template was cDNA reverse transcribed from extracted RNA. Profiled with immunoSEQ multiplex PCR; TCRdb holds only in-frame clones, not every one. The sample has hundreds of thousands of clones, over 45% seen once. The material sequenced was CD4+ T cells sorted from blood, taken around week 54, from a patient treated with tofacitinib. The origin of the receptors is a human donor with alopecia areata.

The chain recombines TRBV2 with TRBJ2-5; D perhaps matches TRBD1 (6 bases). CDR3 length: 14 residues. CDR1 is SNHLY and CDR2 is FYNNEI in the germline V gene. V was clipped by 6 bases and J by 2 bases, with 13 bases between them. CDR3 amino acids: CASSQGHLQETQYF. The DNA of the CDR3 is TGTGCCAGCAGCCAGGGACACCTACAAGAGACCCAGTACTTC. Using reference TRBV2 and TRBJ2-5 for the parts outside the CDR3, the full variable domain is EPEVTQTPSHQVTQMGQEVILRCVPISNHLYFYWYRQILGQKVEFLVSFYNNEISEKSEIFDDQFSVERPDGSNFTLKIRSTKLEDSAMYFCASSQGHLQETQYFGPGTRLLVL.

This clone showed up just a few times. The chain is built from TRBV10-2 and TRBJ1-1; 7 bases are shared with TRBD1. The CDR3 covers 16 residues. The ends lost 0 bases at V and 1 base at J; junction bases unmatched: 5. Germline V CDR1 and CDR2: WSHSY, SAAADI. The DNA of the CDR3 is TGCGCCAGCAGTGAGTCGACAGGGACACAGAACACTGAAGCTTTCTTT. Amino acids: CASSESTGTQNTEAFF.

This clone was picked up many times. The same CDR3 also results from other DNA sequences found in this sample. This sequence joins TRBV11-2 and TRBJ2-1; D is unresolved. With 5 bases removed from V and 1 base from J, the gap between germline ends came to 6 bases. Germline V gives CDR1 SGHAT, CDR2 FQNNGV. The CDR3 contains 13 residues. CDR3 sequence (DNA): TGTGCCAGCAGCCTCAGGTCCTACAATGAGCAGTTCTTC. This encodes CASSLRSYNEQFF.

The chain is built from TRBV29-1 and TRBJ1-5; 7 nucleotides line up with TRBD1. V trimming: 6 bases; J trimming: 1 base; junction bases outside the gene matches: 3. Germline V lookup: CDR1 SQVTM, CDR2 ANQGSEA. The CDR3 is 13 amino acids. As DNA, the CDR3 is TGCAGCGTGTTACAGGGGAGCAATCAGCCCCAGCATTTT. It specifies CSVLQGSNQPQHF. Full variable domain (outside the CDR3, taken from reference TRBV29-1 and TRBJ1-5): SAVISQKPSRDICQRGTSLTIQCQVDSQVTMMFWYRQQPGQSLTLIATANQGSEATYESGFVIDKFPISRPNLTFSTLTVSNMSPEDSSIYLCSVLQGSNQPQHFGDGTRLSIL.

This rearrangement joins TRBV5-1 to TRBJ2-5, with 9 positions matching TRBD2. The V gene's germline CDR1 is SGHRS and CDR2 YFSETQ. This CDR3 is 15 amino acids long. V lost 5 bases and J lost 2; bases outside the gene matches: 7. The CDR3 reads CASRTSGNVQETQYF. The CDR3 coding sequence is TGCGCCAGCAGGACTAGCGGAAATGTACAAGAGACCCAGTACTTC.